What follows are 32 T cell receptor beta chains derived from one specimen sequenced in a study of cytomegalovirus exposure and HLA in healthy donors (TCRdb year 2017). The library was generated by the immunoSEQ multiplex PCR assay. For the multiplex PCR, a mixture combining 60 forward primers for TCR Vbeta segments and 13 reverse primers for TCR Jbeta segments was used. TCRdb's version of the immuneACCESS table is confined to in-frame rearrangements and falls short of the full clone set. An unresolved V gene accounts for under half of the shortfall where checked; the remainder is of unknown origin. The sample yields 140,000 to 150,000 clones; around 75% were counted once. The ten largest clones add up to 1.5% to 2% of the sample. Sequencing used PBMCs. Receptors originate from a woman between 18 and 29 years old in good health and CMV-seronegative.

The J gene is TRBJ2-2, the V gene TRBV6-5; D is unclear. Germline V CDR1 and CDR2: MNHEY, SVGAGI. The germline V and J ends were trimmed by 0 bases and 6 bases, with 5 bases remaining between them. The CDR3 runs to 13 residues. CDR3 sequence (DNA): TGTGCCAGCAGTTACTCCCGGGCCGGGGAGCTGTTTTTT. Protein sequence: CASSYSRAGELFF.

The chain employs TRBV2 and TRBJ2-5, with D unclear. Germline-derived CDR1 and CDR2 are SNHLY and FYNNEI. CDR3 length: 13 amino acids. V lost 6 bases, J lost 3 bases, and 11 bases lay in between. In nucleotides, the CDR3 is TGTGCCAGCAGCAGGCCCCGAGAAGAGACCCAGTACTTC. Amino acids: CASSRPREETQYF.

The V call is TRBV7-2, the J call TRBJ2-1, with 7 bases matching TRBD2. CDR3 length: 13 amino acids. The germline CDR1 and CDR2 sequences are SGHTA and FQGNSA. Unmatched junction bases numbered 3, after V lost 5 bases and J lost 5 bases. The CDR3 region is CASSRGLDNEQFF. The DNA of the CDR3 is TGTGCCAGCAGCCGAGGACTAGACAATGAGCAGTTCTTC.

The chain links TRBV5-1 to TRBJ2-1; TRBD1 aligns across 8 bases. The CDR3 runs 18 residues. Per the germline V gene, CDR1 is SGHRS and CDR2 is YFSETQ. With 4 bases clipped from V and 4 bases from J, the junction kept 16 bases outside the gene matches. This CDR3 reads CASSLTPGGSVVYNEQFF. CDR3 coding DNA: TGCGCCAGCAGCCTTACTCCAGGGGGCTCAGTGGTTTACAATGAGCAGTTCTTC.

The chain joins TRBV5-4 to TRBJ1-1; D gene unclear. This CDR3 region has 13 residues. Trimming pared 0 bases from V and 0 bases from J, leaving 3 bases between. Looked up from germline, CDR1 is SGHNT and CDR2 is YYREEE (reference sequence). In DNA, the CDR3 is TGTGCCAGCAGCTTGGCAGTGAACACTGAAGCTTTCTTT. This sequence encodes CASSLAVNTEAFF.

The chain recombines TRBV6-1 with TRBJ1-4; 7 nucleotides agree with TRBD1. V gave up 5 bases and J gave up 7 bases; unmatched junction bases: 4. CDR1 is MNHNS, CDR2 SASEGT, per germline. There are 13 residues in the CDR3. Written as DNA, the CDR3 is TGTGCCAGCAGTACCCGGGACAGTGAAAAACTGTTTTTT. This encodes CASSTRDSEKLFF.

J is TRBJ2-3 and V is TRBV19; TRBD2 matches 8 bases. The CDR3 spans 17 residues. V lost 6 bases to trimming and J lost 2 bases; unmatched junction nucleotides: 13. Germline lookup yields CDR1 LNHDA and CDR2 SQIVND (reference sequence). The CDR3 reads CASSQGILAGPTDTQYF. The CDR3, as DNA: TGTGCCAGTAGCCAAGGGATCCTAGCGGGCCCCACAGATACGCAGTATTTT.

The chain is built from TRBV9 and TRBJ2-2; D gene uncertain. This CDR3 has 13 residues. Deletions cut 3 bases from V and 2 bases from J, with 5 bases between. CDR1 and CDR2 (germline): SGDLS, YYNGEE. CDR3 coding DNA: TGTGCCAGCAGCGCCTTCAACACCGGGGAGCTGTTTTTT. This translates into CASSAFNTGELFF.

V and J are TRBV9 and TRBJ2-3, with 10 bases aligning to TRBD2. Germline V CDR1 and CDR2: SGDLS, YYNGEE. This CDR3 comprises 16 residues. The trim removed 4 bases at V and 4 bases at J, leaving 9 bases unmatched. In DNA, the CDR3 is TGTGCCAGCAGCCCCAGGCTAGCGGGAGAGCCAGATACGCAGTATTTT. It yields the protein CASSPRLAGEPDTQYF.

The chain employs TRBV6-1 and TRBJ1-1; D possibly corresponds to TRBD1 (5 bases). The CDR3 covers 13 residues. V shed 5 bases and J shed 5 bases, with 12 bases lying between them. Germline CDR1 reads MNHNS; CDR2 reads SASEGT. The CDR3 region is CASSYTGGTEAFF. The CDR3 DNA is TGTGCCAGCAGTTATACAGGTGGGACTGAAGCTTTCTTT.

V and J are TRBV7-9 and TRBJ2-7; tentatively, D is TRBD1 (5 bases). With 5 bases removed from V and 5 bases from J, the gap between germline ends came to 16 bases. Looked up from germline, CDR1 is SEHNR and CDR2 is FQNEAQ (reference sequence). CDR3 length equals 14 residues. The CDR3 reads CASSSLYRTNEQYF. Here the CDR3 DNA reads TGTGCCAGCAGCAGCTTATATAGGACAAACGAGCAGTACTTC. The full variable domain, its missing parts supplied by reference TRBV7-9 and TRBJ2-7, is DTGVSQNPRHKITKRGQNVTFRCDPISEHNRLYWYRQTLGQGPEFLTYFQNEAQLEKSRLLSDRFSAERPKGSFSTLEIQRTEQGDSAMYLCASSSLYRTNEQYFGPGTRLTVT.

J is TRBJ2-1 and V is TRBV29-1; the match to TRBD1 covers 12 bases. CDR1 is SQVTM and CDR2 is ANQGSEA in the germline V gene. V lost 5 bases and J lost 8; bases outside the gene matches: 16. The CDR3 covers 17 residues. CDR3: CSVPGTGGDFFVDEQFF. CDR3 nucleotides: TGCAGCGTTCCAGGGACAGGGGGCGACTTTTTCGTCGATGAGCAGTTCTTC.

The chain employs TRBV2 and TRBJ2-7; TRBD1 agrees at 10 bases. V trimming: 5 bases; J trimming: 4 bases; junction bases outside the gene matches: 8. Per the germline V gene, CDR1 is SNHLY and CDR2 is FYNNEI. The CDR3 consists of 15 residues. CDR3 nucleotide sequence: TGTGCCAGCAGTACTCGGGACAGGGGCGGTTACGAGCAGTACTTC. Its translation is CASSTRDRGGYEQYF. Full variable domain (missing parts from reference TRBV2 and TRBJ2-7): EPEVTQTPSHQVTQMGQEVILRCVPISNHLYFYWYRQILGQKVEFLVSFYNNEISEKSEIFDDQFSVERPDGSNFTLKIRSTKLEDSAMYFCASSTRDRGGYEQYFGPGTRLTVT.

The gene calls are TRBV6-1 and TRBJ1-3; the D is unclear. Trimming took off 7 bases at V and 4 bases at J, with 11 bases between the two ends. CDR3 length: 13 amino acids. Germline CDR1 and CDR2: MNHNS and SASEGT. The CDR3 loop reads CASITKNGNTIYF. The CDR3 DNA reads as TGTGCCAGCATCACAAAGAACGGAAACACCATATATTTT.

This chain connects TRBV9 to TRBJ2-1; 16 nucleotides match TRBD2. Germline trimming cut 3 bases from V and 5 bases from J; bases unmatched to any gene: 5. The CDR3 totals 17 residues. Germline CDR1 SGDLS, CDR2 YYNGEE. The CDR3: CASSAGTSGRANNEQFF. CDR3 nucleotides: TGTGCCAGCAGCGCGGGGACTAGCGGGAGGGCAAACAATGAGCAGTTCTTC.

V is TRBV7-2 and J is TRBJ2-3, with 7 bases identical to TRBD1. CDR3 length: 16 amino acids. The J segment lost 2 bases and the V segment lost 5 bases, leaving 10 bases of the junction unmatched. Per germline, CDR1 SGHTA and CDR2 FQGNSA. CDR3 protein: CASSLNRDSFTDTQYF. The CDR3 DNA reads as TGTGCCAGCAGCCTTAACCGGGACAGCTTCACAGATACGCAGTATTTT.

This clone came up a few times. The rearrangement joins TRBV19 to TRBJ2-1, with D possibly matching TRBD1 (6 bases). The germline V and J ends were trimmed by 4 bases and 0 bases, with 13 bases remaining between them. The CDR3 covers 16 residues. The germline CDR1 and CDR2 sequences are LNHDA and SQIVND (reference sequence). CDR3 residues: CASSTYRAGSYNEQFF. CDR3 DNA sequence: TGTGCCAGTAGTACTTACAGGGCGGGCTCCTACAATGAGCAGTTCTTC.

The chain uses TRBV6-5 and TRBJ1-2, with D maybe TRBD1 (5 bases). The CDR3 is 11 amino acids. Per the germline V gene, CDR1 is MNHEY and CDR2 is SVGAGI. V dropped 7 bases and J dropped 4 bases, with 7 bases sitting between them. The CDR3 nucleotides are TGTGCCAGCACCCAGGGCTATGGCTACACCTTC. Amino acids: CASTQGYGYTF.

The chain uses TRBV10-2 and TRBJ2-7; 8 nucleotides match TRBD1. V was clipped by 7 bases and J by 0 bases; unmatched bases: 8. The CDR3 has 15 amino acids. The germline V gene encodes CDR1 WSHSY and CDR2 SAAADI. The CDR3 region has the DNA TGCGCCAGCAAACCGGGACAGGTAAACTCCTACGAGCAGTACGTC. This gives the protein CASKPGQVNSYEQYV.

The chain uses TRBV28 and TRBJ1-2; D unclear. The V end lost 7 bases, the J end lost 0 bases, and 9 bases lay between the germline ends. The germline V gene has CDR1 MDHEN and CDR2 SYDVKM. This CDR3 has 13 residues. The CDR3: CASNQTPNYGYTF. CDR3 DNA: TGTGCCAGCAATCAGACACCTAACTATGGCTACACCTTC.

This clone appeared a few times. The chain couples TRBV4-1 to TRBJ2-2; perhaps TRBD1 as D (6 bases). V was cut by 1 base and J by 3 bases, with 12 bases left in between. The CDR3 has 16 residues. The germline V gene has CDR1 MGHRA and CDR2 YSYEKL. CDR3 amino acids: CASSQVSYRDTGELFF. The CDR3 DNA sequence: TGCGCCAGCAGCCAAGTCTCATACAGGGACACCGGGGAGCTGTTTTTT.

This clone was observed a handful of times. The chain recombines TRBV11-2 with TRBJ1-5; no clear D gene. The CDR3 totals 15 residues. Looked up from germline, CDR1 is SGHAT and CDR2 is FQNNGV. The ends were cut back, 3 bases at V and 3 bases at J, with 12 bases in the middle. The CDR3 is CASSLEGGINQPQHF. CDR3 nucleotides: TGTGCCAGCAGCTTGGAGGGCGGAATCAATCAGCCCCAGCATTTT.

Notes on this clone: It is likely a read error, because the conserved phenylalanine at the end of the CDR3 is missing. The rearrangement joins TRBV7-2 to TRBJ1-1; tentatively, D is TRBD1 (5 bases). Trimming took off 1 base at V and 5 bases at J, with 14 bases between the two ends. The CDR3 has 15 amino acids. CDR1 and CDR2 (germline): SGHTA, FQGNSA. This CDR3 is CASSLDSGRGTEAFL. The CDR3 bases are TGTGCCAGCAGCTTAGATTCGGGGCGGGGGACTGAAGCTTTCCTT.

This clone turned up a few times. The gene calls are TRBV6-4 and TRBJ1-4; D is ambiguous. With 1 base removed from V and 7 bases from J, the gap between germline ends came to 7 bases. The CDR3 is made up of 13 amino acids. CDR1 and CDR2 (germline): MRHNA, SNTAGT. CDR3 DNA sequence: TGTGCCAGCAGTGACTTTCCAGGTGAAAAACTGTTTTTT. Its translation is CASSDFPGEKLFF.

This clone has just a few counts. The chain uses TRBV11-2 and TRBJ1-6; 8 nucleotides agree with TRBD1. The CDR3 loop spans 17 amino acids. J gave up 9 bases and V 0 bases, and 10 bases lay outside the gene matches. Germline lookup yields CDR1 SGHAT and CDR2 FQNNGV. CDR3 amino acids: CASSLDQRTGFFSPLHF. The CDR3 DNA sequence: TGTGCCAGCAGCTTAGATCAGCGGACAGGGTTTTTTTCACCCCTCCACTTT.

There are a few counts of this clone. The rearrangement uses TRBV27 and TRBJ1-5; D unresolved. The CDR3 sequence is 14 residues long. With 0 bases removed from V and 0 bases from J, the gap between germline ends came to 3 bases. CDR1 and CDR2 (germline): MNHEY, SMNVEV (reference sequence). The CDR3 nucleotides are TGTGCCAGCAGTTTATCCTATAGCAATCAGCCCCAGCATTTT. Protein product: CASSLSYSNQPQHF.

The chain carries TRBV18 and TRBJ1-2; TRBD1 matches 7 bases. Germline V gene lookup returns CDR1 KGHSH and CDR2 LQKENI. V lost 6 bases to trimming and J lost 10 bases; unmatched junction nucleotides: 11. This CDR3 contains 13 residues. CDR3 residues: CASSPGTADPYTF. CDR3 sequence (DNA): TGTGCCAGCTCTCCCGGGACAGCGGACCCCTACACCTTC.

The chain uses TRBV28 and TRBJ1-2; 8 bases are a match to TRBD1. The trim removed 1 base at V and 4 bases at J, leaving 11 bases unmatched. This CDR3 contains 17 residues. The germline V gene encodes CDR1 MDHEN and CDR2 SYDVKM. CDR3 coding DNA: TGTGCCAGCAGTTTATTCCAGACAGGGGCGTATCGCTATGGCTACACCTTC. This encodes CASSLFQTGAYRYGYTF.

The CDR3 loop is CASSQGQGGSYEQYV. CDR3 DNA sequence: TGTGCCAGCAGCCAGGGTCAGGGTGGCTCCTACGAGCAGTACGTC. The chain carries TRBV28 and TRBJ2-7; tentative D call: TRBD1 (5 bases). The V end was cut by 6 bases, the J end by 0 bases, with 15 bases between. This CDR3 region has 15 residues. The V gene's germline CDR1 is MDHEN and CDR2 SYDVKM.

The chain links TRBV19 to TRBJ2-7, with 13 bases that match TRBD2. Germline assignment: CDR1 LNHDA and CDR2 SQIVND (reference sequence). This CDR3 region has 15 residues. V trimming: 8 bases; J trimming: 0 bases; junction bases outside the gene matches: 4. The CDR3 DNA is TGTGCCAGTCGGACTAGCGGGGGAAGCTCCTACGAGCAGTACTTC. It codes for CASRTSGGSSYEQYF.

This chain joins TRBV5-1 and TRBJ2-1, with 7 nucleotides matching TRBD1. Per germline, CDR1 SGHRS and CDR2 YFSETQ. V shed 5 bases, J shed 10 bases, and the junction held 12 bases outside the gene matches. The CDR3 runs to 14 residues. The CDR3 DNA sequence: TGCGCCAGCAGTCGGCAGGGGGAGAAAAGGGAGCAGTTCTTC. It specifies CASSRQGEKREQFF. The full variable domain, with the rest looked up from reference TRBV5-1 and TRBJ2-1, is KAGVTQTPRYLIKTRGQQVTLSCSPISGHRSVSWYQQTPGQGLQFLFEYFSETQRNKGNFPGRFSGRQFSNSRSEMNVSTLELGDSALYLCASSRQGEKREQFFGPGTRLTVL.

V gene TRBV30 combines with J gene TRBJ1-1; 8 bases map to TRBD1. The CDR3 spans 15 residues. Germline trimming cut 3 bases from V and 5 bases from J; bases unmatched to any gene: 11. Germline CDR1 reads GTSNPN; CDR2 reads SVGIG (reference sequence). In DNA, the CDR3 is TGTGCCTGGAGCGGGACCAGGGGGCAGGTAACTGAAGCTTTCTTT. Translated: CAWSGTRGQVTEAFF.